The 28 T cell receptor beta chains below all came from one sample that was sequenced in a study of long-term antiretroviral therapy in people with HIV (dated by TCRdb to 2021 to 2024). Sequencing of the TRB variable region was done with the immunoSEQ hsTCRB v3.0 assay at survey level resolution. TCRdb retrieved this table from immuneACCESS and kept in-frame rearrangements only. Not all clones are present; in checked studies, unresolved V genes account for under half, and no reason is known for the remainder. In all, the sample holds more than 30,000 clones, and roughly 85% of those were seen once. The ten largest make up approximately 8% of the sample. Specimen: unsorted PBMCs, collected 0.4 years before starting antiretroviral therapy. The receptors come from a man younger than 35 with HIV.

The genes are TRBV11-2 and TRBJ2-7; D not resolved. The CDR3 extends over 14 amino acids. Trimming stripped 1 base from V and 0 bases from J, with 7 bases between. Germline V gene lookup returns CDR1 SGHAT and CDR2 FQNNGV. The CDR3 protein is CASSLVSLSYEQYF. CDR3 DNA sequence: TGTGCCAGCAGCTTAGTCAGCCTCTCCTACGAGCAGTACTTC. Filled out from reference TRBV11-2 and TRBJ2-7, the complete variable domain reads EAGVAQSPRYKIIEKRQSVAFWCNPISGHATLYWYQQILGQGPKLLIQFQNNGVVDDSQLPKDRFSAERLKGVDSTLKIQPAKLEDSAVYLCASSLVSLSYEQYFGPGTRLTVT.

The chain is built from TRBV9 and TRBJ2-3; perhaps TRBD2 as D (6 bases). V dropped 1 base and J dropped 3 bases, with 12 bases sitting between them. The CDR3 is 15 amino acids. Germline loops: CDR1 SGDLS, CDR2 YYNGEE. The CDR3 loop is CASSVFSGTTDTQYF. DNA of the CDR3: TGTGCCAGCAGCGTATTTAGCGGAACAACAGATACGCAGTATTTT.

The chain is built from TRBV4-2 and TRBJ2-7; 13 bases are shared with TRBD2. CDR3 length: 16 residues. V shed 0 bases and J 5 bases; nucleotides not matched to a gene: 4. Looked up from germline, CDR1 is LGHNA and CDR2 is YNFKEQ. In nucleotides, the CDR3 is TGTGCCAGCAGCCAAGATACTAGCGGGAGGGCCAACGAGCAGTACTTC. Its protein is CASSQDTSGRANEQYF.

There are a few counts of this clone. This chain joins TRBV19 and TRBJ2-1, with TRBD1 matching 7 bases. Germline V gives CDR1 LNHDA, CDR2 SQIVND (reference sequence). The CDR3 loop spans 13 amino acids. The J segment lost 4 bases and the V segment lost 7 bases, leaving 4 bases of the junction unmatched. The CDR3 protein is CASKGQIYNEQFF. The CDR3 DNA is TGTGCCAGTAAGGGACAGATATACAATGAGCAGTTCTTC.

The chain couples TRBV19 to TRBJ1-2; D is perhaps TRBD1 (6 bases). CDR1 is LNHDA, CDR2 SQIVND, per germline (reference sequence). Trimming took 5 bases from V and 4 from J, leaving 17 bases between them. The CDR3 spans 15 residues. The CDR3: CASSAQGLTLYGYTF. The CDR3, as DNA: TGTGCCAGTAGTGCACAGGGTCTTACCCTCTATGGCTACACCTTC.

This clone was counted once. For the CDR3, the DNA is TGTGCCACCAGCCCTAGCGGGAGTACAGATACGCAGTATTTT. This gives the protein CATSPSGSTDTQYF. V gene TRBV15 combines with J gene TRBJ2-3; TRBD2 matches at 10 bases. With V trimmed by 5 bases and J by 3 bases, 2 bases remained unmatched. Germline V gene lookup returns CDR1 LNHNV and CDR2 YYDKDF (reference sequence). The CDR3 length is 14 residues.

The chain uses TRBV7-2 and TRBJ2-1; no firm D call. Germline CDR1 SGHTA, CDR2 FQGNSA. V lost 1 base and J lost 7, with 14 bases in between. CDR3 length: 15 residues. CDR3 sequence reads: CASSLEGRFWNEQFF. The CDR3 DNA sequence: TGTGCCAGCAGCTTAGAAGGGCGCTTTTGGAATGAGCAGTTCTTC.

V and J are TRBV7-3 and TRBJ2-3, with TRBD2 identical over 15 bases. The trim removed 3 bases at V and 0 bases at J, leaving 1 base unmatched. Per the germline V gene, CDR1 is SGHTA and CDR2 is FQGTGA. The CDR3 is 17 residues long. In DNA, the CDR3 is TGTGCCAGCAGCTTCGGACTAGCGGGGGGGAGCACAGATACGCAGTATTTT. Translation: CASSFGLAGGSTDTQYF. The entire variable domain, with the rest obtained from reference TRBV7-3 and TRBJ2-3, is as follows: GAGVSQTPSNKVTEKGKYVELRCDPISGHTALYWYRQSLGQGPEFLIYFQGTGAADDSGLPNDRFFAVRPEGSVSTLKIQRTERGDSAVYLCASSFGLAGGSTDTQYFGPGTRLTVL.

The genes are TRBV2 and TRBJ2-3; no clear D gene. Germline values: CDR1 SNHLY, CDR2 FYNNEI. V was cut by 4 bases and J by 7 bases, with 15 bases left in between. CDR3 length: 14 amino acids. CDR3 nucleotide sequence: TGTGCCAGCAGTGGTAACAGTCCCCCGAATACGCAGTATTTT. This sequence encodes CASSGNSPPNTQYF.

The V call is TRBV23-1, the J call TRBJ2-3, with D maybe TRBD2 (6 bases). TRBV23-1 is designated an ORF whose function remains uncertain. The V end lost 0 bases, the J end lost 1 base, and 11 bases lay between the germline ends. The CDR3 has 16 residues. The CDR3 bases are TGCGCCAGCAGTCAATCGGAGGTAGCGGGCACAGATACGCAGTATTTT. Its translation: CASSQSEVAGTDTQYF.

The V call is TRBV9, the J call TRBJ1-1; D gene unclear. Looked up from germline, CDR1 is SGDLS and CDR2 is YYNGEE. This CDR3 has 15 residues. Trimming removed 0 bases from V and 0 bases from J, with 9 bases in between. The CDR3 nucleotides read TGTGCCAGCAGCGTAGACACCATCCTGAACACTGAAGCTTTCTTT. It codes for CASSVDTILNTEAFF.

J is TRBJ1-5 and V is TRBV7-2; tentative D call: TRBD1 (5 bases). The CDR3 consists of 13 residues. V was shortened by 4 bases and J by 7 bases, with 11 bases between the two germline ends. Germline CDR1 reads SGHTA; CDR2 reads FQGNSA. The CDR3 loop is CASSYRGNQPQHF. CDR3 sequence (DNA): TGTGCCAGCAGCTATAGGGGAAACCAGCCCCAGCATTTT.

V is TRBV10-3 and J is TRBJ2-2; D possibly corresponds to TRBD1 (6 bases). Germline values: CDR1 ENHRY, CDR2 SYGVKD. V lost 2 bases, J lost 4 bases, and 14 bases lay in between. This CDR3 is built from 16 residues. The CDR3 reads CAISEPRGGGTGELFF. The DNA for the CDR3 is TGTGCCATCAGTGAGCCCAGGGGTGGCGGCACCGGGGAGCTGTTTTTT.

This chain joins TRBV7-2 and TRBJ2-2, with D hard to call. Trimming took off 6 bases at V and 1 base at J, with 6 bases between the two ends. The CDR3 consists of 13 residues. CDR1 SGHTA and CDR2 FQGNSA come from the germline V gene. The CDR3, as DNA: TGTGCCAGCAGGGGTGTGAACACCGGGGAGCTGTTTTTT. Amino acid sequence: CASRGVNTGELFF.

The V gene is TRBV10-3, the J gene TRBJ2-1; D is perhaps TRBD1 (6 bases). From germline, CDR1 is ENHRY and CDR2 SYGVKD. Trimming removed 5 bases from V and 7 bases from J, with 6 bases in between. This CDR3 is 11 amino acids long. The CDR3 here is CAISQGNEQFF. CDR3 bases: TGTGCCATCAGTCAGGGGAATGAGCAGTTCTTC.

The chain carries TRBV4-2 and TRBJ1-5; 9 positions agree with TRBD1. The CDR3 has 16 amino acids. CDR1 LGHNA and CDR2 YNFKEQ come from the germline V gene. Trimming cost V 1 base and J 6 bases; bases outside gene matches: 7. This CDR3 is CASSQGGTGGLQPQHF. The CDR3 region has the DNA TGTGCCAGCAGCCAAGGGGGAACAGGGGGCCTTCAGCCCCAGCATTTT.

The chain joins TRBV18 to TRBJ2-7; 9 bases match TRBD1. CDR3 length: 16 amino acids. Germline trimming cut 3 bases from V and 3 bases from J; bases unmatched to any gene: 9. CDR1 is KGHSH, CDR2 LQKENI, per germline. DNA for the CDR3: TGTGCCAGCTCACCTTACCGGGACAGGGTAATCTACGAGCAGTACTTC. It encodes CASSPYRDRVIYEQYF. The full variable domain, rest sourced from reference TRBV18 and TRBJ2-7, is NAGVMQNPRHLVRRRGQEARLRCSPMKGHSHVYWYRQLPEEGLKFMVYLQKENIIDESGMPKERFSAEFPKEGPSILRIQQVVRGDSAAYFCASSPYRDRVIYEQYFGPGTRLTVT.

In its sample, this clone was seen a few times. The CDR3: CASRPGANTEAFF. The CDR3, as DNA: TGTGCCAGCAGGCCCGGGGCGAACACTGAAGCTTTCTTT. V is TRBV6-5 and J is TRBJ1-1; D perhaps matches TRBD1 (5 bases). CDR3 size: 13 residues. Germline assignment: CDR1 MNHEY and CDR2 SVGAGI. Trimming stripped 6 bases from V and 1 base from J, with 9 bases between.

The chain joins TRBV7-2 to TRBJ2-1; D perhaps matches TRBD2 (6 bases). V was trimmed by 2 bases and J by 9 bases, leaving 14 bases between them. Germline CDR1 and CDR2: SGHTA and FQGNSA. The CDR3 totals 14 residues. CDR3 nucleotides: TGTGCCAGCAGCTTAACAGGACTAACCGGTGAGCAGTTCTTC. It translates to CASSLTGLTGEQFF.

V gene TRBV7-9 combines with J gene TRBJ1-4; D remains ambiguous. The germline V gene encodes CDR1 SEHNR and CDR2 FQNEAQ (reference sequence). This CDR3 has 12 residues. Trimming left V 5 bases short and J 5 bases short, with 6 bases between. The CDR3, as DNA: TGTGCCAGCAGCGGATCCAATGAAAAACTGTTTTTT. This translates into CASSGSNEKLFF. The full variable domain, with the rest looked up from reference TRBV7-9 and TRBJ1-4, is DTGVSQNPRHKITKRGQNVTFRCDPISEHNRLYWYRQTLGQGPEFLTYFQNEAQLEKSRLLSDRFSAERPKGSFSTLEIQRTEQGDSAMYLCASSGSNEKLFFGSGTQLSVL.

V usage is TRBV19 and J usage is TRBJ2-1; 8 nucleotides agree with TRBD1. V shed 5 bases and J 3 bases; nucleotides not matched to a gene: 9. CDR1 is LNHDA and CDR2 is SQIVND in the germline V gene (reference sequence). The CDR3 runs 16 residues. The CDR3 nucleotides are TGTGCCAGTAGTCCCCGGACAGGGCAACACTACAATGAGCAGTTCTTC. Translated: CASSPRTGQHYNEQFF.

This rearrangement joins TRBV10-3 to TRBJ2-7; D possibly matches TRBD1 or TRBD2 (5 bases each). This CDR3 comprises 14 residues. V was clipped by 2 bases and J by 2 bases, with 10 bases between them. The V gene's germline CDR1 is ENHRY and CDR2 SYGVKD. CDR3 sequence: CAISERGSPYEQYF. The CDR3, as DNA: TGTGCCATCAGTGAGCGGGGCTCCCCCTACGAGCAGTACTTC.

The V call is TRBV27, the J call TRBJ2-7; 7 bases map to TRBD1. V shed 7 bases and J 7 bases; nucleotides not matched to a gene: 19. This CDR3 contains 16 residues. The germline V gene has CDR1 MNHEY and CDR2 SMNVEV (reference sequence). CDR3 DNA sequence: TGTGCCAGCACAAAACGCTCGAGACAGGGTACTCTTGAGCAGTACTTC. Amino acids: CASTKRSRQGTLEQYF.

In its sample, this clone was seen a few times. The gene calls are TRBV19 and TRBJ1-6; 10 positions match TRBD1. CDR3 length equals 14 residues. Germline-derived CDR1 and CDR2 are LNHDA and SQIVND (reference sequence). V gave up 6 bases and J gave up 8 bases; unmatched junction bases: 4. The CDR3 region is CASRPGQGYSPLHF. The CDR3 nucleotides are TGTGCCAGTAGGCCGGGACAGGGGTATTCACCCCTCCACTTT.

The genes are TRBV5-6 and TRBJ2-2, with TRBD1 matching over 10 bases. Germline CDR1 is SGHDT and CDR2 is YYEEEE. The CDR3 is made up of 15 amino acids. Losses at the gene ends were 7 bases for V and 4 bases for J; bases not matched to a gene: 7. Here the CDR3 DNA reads TGTGCCAGCTTCGGGACAGGGGATATCACCGGGGAGCTGTTTTTT. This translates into CASFGTGDITGELFF.

The chain's CDR3 is CASARGQENIQYF. CDR3 nucleotides: TGTGCCAGTGCAAGGGGGCAGGAAAACATTCAGTACTTC. The chain uses TRBV5-4 and TRBJ2-4, with 7 positions matching TRBD1. Unmatched junction bases numbered 7, after V lost 8 bases and J lost 5 bases. The CDR3 is 13 residues long. CDR1 SGHNT and CDR2 YYREEE come from the germline V gene (reference sequence).

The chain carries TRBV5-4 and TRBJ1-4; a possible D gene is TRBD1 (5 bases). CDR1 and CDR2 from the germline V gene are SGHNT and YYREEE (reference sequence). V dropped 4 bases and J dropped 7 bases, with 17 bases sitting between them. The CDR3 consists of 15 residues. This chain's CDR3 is CASSPQGPRSEKLFF. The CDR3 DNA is TGTGCCAGCAGCCCCCAGGGACCCAGGAGTGAAAAACTGTTTTTT. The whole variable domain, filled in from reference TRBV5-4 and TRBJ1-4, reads ETGVTQSPTHLIKTRGQQVTLRCSSQSGHNTVSWYQQALGQGPQFIFQYYREEENGRGNFPPRFSGLQFPNYSSELNVNALELDDSALYLCASSPQGPRSEKLFFGSGTQLSVL.

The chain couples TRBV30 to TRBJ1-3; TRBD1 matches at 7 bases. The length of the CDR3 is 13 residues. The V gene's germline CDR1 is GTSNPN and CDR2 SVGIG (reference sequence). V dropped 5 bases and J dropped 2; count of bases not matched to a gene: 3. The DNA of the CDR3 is TGTGCCTGGGGACAGGTGGCTGGAAACACCATATATTTT. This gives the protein CAWGQVAGNTIYF.